This T cell receptor beta chain was sequenced for a study of blood T cell repertoires in COVID-19. In the source study's methods: Reference gene primers were amplified, and this amplification served to estimate nucleated cell counts. Sequenced by immunoSEQ multiplex PCR; TCRdb stores in-frame clones only, minus some. V, J and clone size reflect that table, while D and trimming were determined from the DNA. The sample holds more than 70,000 clones, 80% to 95% seen once. The CDR3 is 19 residues long. The specimen was peripheral blood. The receptor's source is a woman in her fifties or sixties in a cohort sampled during active COVID-19. J is TRBJ1-1 and V is TRBV12-2; the table assigns TRBD1, which was not confirmed against the DNA. TRBV12-2 is designated a pseudogene. CDR3 bases: TGTGCAAGTCGCTGCCCGCCTCCTGACTTCGACAGGGAAGACACTGAAGCTTTCTTT. The encoded protein is CASRCPPPDFDREDTEAFF.